Listed here are 20 T cell receptor beta chains from one sample, sequenced in a study of a mutant IDH1 vaccine in newly diagnosed glioma. For these receptors, no antigen is known. The time point is: week 5, during vaccination. The content of each vaccine dose was 300 ug of mutant IDH1 20-mer peptide, and topical imiquimod accompanied it. Assay used: immunoSEQ multiplex PCR; TCRdb lists only in-frame clones, some missing. The repertoire consists of fewer than 65,000 clones, with around 81% occurring once and the leading ten covering 3% to 4%. The specimen was PBMCs, collected from a glioma patient whose treatment included an IDH1 peptide vaccine. The receptor set was obtained from a man under 40 with glioma.

The chain uses TRBV4-1 and TRBJ2-3, with 7 bases lining up with TRBD1. Germline V CDR1 and CDR2: MGHRA, YSYEKL. The J segment lost 2 bases and the V segment lost 0 bases, leaving 2 bases of the junction unmatched. This CDR3 region has 15 residues. The CDR3 here is CASSQEDRFTDTQYF. CDR3 bases: TGCGCCAGCAGCCAAGAGGACAGGTTCACAGATACGCAGTATTTT.

The J gene is TRBJ2-7, the V gene TRBV5-1; maybe TRBD1 (6 bases). V shed 0 bases and J shed 6 bases, with 13 bases lying between them. The CDR3 spans 14 residues. The germline CDR1 and CDR2 sequences are SGHRS and YFSETQ. The CDR3 spells CASSLVQGIGEQYF. Here the CDR3 DNA reads TGCGCCAGCAGCTTGGTACAGGGTATCGGCGAGCAGTACTTC.

Only a few counts were recorded for this clone. V gene TRBV7-9 combines with J gene TRBJ2-5, with no clear D. Germline values: CDR1 SEHNR, CDR2 FQNEAQ (reference sequence). CDR3 length: 12 amino acids. V lost 5 bases and J 0 bases, leaving 4 bases between the germline ends. This CDR3 reads CASSRHQETQYF. Here the CDR3 DNA reads TGTGCCAGCAGCCGGCACCAAGAGACCCAGTACTTC. Complete variable domain (other parts from reference TRBV7-9 and TRBJ2-5): DTGVSQNPRHKITKRGQNVTFRCDPISEHNRLYWYRQTLGQGPEFLTYFQNEAQLEKSRLLSDRFSAERPKGSFSTLEIQRTEQGDSAMYLCASSRHQETQYFGPGTRLLVL.

The chain links TRBV6-5 to TRBJ1-1, with TRBD1 matching 7 bases. The CDR3 totals 15 residues. Germline CDR1 MNHEY, CDR2 SVGAGI. Unmatched junction bases numbered 12, after V lost 2 bases and J lost 9 bases. The CDR3, as DNA: TGTGCCAGCAGTTACACCCAGACAGGGTATGTGAAAGCTTTCTTT. Translation: CASSYTQTGYVKAFF.

This chain joins TRBV2 and TRBJ2-6; a possible D gene is TRBD2 (6 bases). The CDR3 length is 15 residues. The germline V and J ends were trimmed by 4 bases and 4 bases, with 11 bases remaining between them. Germline-derived CDR1 and CDR2 are SNHLY and FYNNEI. The CDR3 loop is CASSAPSAGANVLTF. CDR3 coding DNA: TGTGCCAGCAGTGCCCCTAGCGCAGGGGCCAACGTCCTGACTTTC.

The chain links TRBV5-1 to TRBJ1-2; D gene uncertain. CDR1 SGHRS and CDR2 YFSETQ come from the germline V gene. The CDR3 has 14 residues. Trimming stripped 0 bases from V and 4 bases from J, with 10 bases between. The CDR3 region is CASSLAAGIYGYTF. CDR3 bases: TGCGCCAGCAGCTTGGCCGCCGGAATCTATGGCTACACCTTC.

The chain links TRBV4-1 to TRBJ2-1, with 10 bases lining up with TRBD2. Germline V CDR1 and CDR2: MGHRA, YSYEKL. CDR3 length: 17 amino acids. Trimming cost V 3 bases and J 5 bases; bases outside gene matches: 10. The CDR3 loop reads CASSQSPGSGGDNEQFF. The CDR3 coding sequence is TGCGCCAGCAGCCAGTCTCCGGGGAGCGGGGGGGACAATGAGCAGTTCTTC.

The genes are TRBV10-3 and TRBJ2-7; tentative D call: TRBD1 (6 bases). This CDR3 is 14 amino acids long. The germline CDR1 and CDR2 sequences are ENHRY and SYGVKD. The V gene lost 6 bases and the J gene lost 3 bases, with 15 bases spanning the gap. CDR3 in DNA: TGTGCCATCAGATCACAGGGAGCGTTCTACGAGCAGTACTTC. It is translated as CAIRSQGAFYEQYF.

The chain carries TRBV19 and TRBJ1-5; D gene unclear. The germline V gene has CDR1 LNHDA and CDR2 SQIVND (reference sequence). This CDR3 region has 14 residues. With 8 bases removed from V and 0 bases from J, the gap between germline ends came to 11 bases. CDR3: CASELWGSNQPQHF. In DNA form, the CDR3 reads TGTGCCAGTGAACTCTGGGGTAGCAATCAGCCCCAGCATTTT.

This clone was seen more than once but under ten times. The chain employs TRBV7-9 and TRBJ1-4; D unresolved. This CDR3 contains 18 residues. Germline CDR1 SEHNR, CDR2 FQNEAQ (reference sequence). V lost 4 bases and J lost 0, with 18 bases in between. As DNA, the CDR3 is TGTGCCAGCAGCTGGACCGGGTCGTACATTGCAACTAATGAAAAACTGTTTTTT. It translates to CASSWTGSYIATNEKLFF. The whole variable domain, filled in from reference TRBV7-9 and TRBJ1-4, reads DTGVSQNPRHKITKRGQNVTFRCDPISEHNRLYWYRQTLGQGPEFLTYFQNEAQLEKSRLLSDRFSAERPKGSFSTLEIQRTEQGDSAMYLCASSWTGSYIATNEKLFFGSGTQLSVL.

The CDR3 sequence: CASSQVGGGSSQPQHF. CDR3 DNA sequence: TGTGCCAGCAGCCAAGTAGGAGGGGGCTCGAGTCAGCCCCAGCATTTT. This sequence joins TRBV4-2 and TRBJ1-5, with TRBD1 matching over 7 bases. Germline V gene data show CDR1 as LGHNA and CDR2 as YNFKEQ. The V gene end was trimmed by 1 base and the J gene end by 6 bases; junction bases not matched to a gene: 9. The CDR3 sequence is 16 residues long.

The chain recombines TRBV11-2 with TRBJ1-1; TRBD1 matches at 9 bases. CDR1 and CDR2 (germline): SGHAT, FQNNGV. The ends lost 5 bases at V and 5 bases at J; junction bases unmatched: 9. The CDR3 contains 15 residues. The CDR3 region is CASSPPGTGLTEAFF. The CDR3 bases are TGTGCCAGCAGCCCACCCGGGACAGGGTTGACTGAAGCTTTCTTT.

This clone was seen a single time. CDR3 sequence reads: CARDIGAPNTDTQYF. As DNA, the CDR3 is TGTGCCAGAGATATAGGGGCTCCGAACACAGATACGCAGTATTTT. The chain carries TRBV7-2 and TRBJ2-3, with a possible D match to TRBD1 (5 bases). The length of the CDR3 is 15 residues. V was shortened by 9 bases and J by 2 bases, with 18 bases between the two germline ends. Germline loops: CDR1 SGHTA, CDR2 FQGNSA.

The chain joins TRBV5-1 to TRBJ1-4, with D possibly matching TRBD1 (5 bases). Trimming pared 0 bases from V and 8 bases from J, leaving 11 bases between. Germline V lookup: CDR1 SGHRS, CDR2 YFSETQ. The CDR3 has 14 amino acids. CDR3 sequence reads: CASSLAGAREKLFF. The CDR3 nucleotides are TGCGCCAGCAGCTTGGCCGGGGCTCGGGAAAAACTGTTTTTT.

The chain joins TRBV7-2 to TRBJ2-7, with 8 bases aligning to TRBD1. The CDR3 spans 14 residues. Looked up from germline, CDR1 is SGHTA and CDR2 is FQGNSA. With 5 bases clipped from V and 4 bases from J, the junction kept 7 bases outside the gene matches. DNA of the CDR3: TGTGCCAGCAGCCTTACGGACAGGGAATACGAGCAGTACTTC. Translated, it gives CASSLTDREYEQYF. The full variable domain, its missing parts supplied by reference TRBV7-2 and TRBJ2-7, is GAGVSQSPSNKVTEKGKDVELRCDPISGHTALYWYRQSLGQGLEFLIYFQGNSAPDKSGLPSDRFSAERTGGSVSTLTIQRTQQEDSAVYLCASSLTDREYEQYFGPGTRLTVT.

The J gene is TRBJ2-1, the V gene TRBV30, with a weak D call TRBD2 (6 bases). CDR1 and CDR2 from the germline V gene are GTSNPN and SVGIG (reference sequence). The CDR3 runs 14 residues. The DNA of the CDR3 is TGTGCGGAGGGCGGAAACTCCATATACAATGAGCAGTTCTTC. This gives the protein CAEGGNSIYNEQFF.

V is TRBV5-6 and J is TRBJ1-2; the match to TRBD1 covers 9 bases. This CDR3 comprises 14 residues. The germline V gene has CDR1 SGHDT and CDR2 YYEEEE. V shed 5 bases, J shed 2 bases, and the junction held 4 bases outside the gene matches. CDR3 sequence (DNA): TGTGCCAGCAGGGGGACAGGGAGGAACTATGGCTACACCTTC. Residues: CASRGTGRNYGYTF. Based on the CDR3 plus reference TRBV5-6 and TRBJ1-2, the full variable domain is DAGVTQSPTHLIKTRGQQVTLRCSPKSGHDTVSWYQQALGQGPQFIFQYYEEEERQRGNFPDRFSGHQFPNYSSELNVNALLLGDSALYLCASRGTGRNYGYTFGSGTRLTVV.

The chain couples TRBV6-5 to TRBJ1-2, with D uncertain. CDR1 is MNHEY, CDR2 SVGAGI, per germline. This CDR3 is built from 12 residues. Trimming took off 6 bases at V and 8 bases at J, with 13 bases between the two ends. CDR3 loop: CASSPTGKGYTF. DNA for the CDR3: TGTGCCAGCAGCCCCACGGGCAAGGGCTACACCTTC.

This chain uses TRBV20-1 with TRBJ2-7, with unresolved D. V was cut by 2 bases and J by 3 bases, with 5 bases left in between. The CDR3 loop spans 11 amino acids. Germline-derived CDR1 and CDR2 are DFQATT and SNEGSKA (reference sequence). The CDR3 spells CSARFGYEQYF. Here the CDR3 DNA reads TGCAGTGCTAGATTCGGCTACGAGCAGTACTTC.

The genes are TRBV2 and TRBJ2-5; no firm D call. Deletions cut 6 bases from V and 0 bases from J, with 8 bases between. The CDR3 has 13 residues. Germline V gene lookup returns CDR1 SNHLY and CDR2 FYNNEI. This CDR3 reads CASRIEYQETQYF. CDR3 sequence (DNA): TGTGCCAGCAGAATAGAGTACCAAGAGACCCAGTACTTC.